The clone carrying this T cell receptor (beta chain) was detected many times. This sample was taken from a study of T cells after yellow fever vaccination. MiXCR, applied by TCRdb to the 5' RACE reads, yields one record per CDR3 protein. Of 35,000 to 55,000 distinct CDR3 sequences listed, 6.8% are singletons. The ends were cut back, 4 bases at V and 4 bases at J, with 8 bases in the middle. Germline CDR1 and CDR2: LGHDT and YNNKEL (reference sequence). The CDR3 spans 13 residues. Sample: CD8+ T cells not binding an NS4B(214-222) dextramer, sorted from PBMCs, taken 45 days after the yellow fever booster vaccination. This TCR was sampled from a man aged 30-40 years who received the YFV17D yellow fever vaccine. V and J are TRBV3-1 and TRBJ2-1; the D gene is possibly TRBD1 (5 bases). This chain's CDR3 is CASSLPGYNEQFF. CDR3 bases: TGTGCCAGCAGCCTACCAGGGTACAATGAGCAGTTCTTC.